Reported below is one T cell receptor (beta chain). Its antigen is undetermined. Individuals who donated were healthy Caucasians from Russia aged roughly 6 to 90. This record belongs to a study of blood T cells in healthy people across ages. Findings of the study overall: Older individuals had lower TCR beta diversity per million T cells (the decline was roughly linear).

Next came a second PCR, run for about 7 to 11 cycles, which used a sample-barcoded 5' primer along with a J-beta primer mix. A template-switch adaptor with 12 random nucleotides tagged each cDNA molecule. TCRdb re-called the 5' RACE reads through MiXCR, storing one row per CDR3 protein. This sample carries around 650,000 distinct CDR3 sequences, roughly 43% of them seen once, and the ten largest clones take 25% to 35%. Germline CDR1 KGHSY, CDR2 FQNENV. CDR3 length: 14 amino acids. V and J are TRBV16 and TRBJ2-5; no firm D call. The J call may be faulty, since TRBJ2-7 better matches the DNA end. Sequencing used blood. The clonotype was recovered from a man older than 75 in good health. CDR3 in DNA: TGTGCCAGCAGCCCCGCGGATACAAGTTACGAGCAGTACTTC. Protein: CASSPADTSYEQYF.